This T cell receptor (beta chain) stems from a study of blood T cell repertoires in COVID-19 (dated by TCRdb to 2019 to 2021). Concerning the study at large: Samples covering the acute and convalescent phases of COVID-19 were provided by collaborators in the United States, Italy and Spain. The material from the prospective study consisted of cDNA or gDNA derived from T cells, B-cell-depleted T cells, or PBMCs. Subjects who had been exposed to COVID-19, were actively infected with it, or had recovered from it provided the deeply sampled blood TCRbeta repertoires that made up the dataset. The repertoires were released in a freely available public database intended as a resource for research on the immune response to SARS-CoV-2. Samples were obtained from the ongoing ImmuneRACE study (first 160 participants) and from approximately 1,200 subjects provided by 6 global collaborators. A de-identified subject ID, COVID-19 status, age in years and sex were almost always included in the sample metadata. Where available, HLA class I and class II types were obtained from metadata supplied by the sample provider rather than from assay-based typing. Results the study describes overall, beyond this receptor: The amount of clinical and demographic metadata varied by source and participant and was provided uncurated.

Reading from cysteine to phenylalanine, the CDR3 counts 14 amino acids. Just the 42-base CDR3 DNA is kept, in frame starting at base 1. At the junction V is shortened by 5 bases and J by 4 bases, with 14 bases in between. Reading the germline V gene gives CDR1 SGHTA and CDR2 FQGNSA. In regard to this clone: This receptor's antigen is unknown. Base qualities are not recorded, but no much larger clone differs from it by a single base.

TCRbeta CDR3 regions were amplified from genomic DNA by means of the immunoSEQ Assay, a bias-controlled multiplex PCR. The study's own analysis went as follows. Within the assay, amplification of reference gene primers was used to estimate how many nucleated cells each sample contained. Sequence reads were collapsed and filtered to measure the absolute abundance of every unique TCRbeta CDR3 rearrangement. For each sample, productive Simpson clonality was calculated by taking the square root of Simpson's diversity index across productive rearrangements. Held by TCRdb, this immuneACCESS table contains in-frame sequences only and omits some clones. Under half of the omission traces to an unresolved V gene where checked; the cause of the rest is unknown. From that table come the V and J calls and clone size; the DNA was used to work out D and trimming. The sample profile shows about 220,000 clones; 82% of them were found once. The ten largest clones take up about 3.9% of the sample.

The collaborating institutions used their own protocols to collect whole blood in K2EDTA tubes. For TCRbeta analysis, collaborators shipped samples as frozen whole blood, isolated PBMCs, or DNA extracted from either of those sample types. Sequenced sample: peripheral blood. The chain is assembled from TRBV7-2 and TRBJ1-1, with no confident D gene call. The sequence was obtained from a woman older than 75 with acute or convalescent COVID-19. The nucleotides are TGTGCCAGCAGCCTCCCCCCCGGCGGCACTGAAGCTTTCTTT. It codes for CASSLPPGGTEAFF.